The 30 T cell receptor beta chains below were found in one sample sequenced in a study of glioma-infiltrating T cells. Using RNA template, CDR3s of TCR alpha and beta were amplified with iRepertoire arm-PCR. TCRdb recomputed calls from the multiplex PCR reads with MiXCR, one row per CDR3 protein. The sample includes about 180,000 distinct CDR3 sequences, 43% seen only once; the top ten take around 4.9%. The source material was glioma tissue, nonneoplastic brain tissue, or PBMCs (not recorded which). The origin of the receptors is a human donor with low-grade glioma or glioblastoma, undergoing nonglioma brain surgery, or in good health (not recorded which).

The chain links TRBV28 to TRBJ1-3, with 8 bases aligning to TRBD1. Losses at the gene ends were 6 bases for V and 2 bases for J; bases not matched to a gene: 9. The CDR3 covers 16 residues. The germline CDR1 and CDR2 sequences are MDHEN and SYDVKM. The CDR3 here is CASRYARDRTGNTIYF. The CDR3 DNA sequence: TGTGCCAGCAGGTACGCCCGGGACAGGACTGGAAACACCATATATTTT.

Ten or more counts support this clonotype. This chain links TRBV27 with TRBJ1-5, with a weak D call TRBD1 (5 bases). Germline assignment: CDR1 MNHEY and CDR2 SMNVEV (reference sequence). The CDR3 totals 17 residues. Trimming took off 4 bases at V and 7 bases at J, with 23 bases between the two ends. This CDR3 is CASSSIFSGTATQPQHF. DNA for the CDR3: TGTGCCAGCAGTTCCATCTTCTCCGGGACGGCCACCCAGCCCCAGCATTTT.

This clonotype was observed at least ten times. The rearrangement links TRBV19 to TRBJ2-3, with D hard to call. Trimming removed 4 bases at V and 0 bases at J, with 11 bases between. Germline V gives CDR1 LNHDA, CDR2 SQIVND (reference sequence). The CDR3 consists of 15 residues. CDR3 in amino acids: CASSRGATSTDTQYF. The CDR3 region has the DNA TGTGCCAGTAGTAGGGGTGCTACTAGCACAGATACGCAGTATTTT.

Comments on this clonotype: A read error may explain this, as a much larger clone is one base away. The rearrangement links TRBV7-9 to TRBJ2-5, with a tentative D call TRBD1 (6 bases). CDR1 and CDR2 (germline): SEHNR, FQNEAQ (reference sequence). The V and J ends lost 5 bases and 5 bases respectively, with 18 bases between them. The CDR3 runs 15 residues. Here the CDR3 reads CASSTGQRLSETQYF. The CDR3 DNA follows: TGTGCCAGCAGCACAGGACAGAGGTTGTCGGAGACCCAGTACTTC.

In regard to this clonotype: This could be a read error, since a much larger clone is one nucleotide away. The chain is built from TRBV28 and TRBJ1-6; no clear D gene. V dropped 6 bases and J dropped 1 base, with 16 bases sitting between them. The CDR3 runs to 17 residues. Looked up from germline, CDR1 is MDHEN and CDR2 is SYDVKM. CDR3 residues: CASRPLRSCSYNSPLHF. CDR3 DNA sequence: TGTGCCAGCAGACCACTGCGGTCATGTTCCTATAATTCACCCCTCCACTTT.

V is TRBV7-9 and J is TRBJ2-7; the D gene is possibly TRBD1 (6 bases). CDR3 length: 14 residues. Trimming pared 4 bases from V and 5 bases from J, leaving 15 bases between. Germline V gives CDR1 SEHNR, CDR2 FQNEAQ (reference sequence). DNA for the CDR3: TGTGCCAGCAGCTATCAACAGGGTTACCACGAGCAGTACTTC. Its translation is CASSYQQGYHEQYF.

This clonotype has only one observation. One end of the junction varies from germline; a read error may be responsible. The rearrangement uses TRBV6-1 and TRBJ2-1; D is perhaps TRBD2 (6 bases). The CDR3 loop spans 16 amino acids. CDR1 and CDR2 (germline): MNHNS, SASEGT. The CDR3 protein is CASSEWRGSSYNEKFF. CDR3 bases: TGTGCCAGCAGTGAATGGAGGGGAAGCTCCTACAATGAGAAGTTCTTC.

Remarks on this clonotype: A much larger clone is a single base away; this may be a read error. The J gene is TRBJ1-5, the V gene TRBV4-1; 8 bases map to TRBD1. With 5 bases clipped from V and 3 bases from J, the junction kept 9 bases outside the gene matches. In germline, CDR1 is MGHRA, CDR2 YSYEKL. The CDR3 spans 16 residues. The CDR3 DNA sequence: TGCGCCAGCAGCAAGGAGGGGCAGGGGGCCAATCAGCCCCAGCATTTT. Its protein product is CASSKEGQGANQPQHF.

Of note for this clonotype: This may be a read error, as it is one base from a much larger clone. The chain uses TRBV20-1 and TRBJ2-1; 11 bases map to TRBD2. V trimming: 4 bases; J trimming: 4 bases; junction bases outside the gene matches: 6. Germline V lookup: CDR1 DFQATT, CDR2 SNEGSKA (reference sequence). The CDR3 spans 15 residues. The CDR3 loop is CSAITGTSGYNEQFF. The CDR3 DNA is TGCAGTGCTATAACCGGGACTAGCGGATACAATGAGCAGTTCTTC.

The V and J genes are TRBV3-1 and TRBJ1-2, with D maybe TRBD1 (5 bases). Trimming took off 0 bases at V and 7 bases at J, with 21 bases between the two ends. Germline values: CDR1 LGHDT, CDR2 YNNKEL (reference sequence). This CDR3 region has 17 residues. The CDR3: CASSQEPKGPAMVGYTF. CDR3 in DNA: TGTGCCAGCAGCCAAGAGCCGAAGGGGCCAGCGATGGTTGGCTACACCTTC.

This clonotype was observed many times. The rearrangement links TRBV20-1 to TRBJ1-1; tentatively, D is TRBD1 (5 bases). Germline V CDR1 and CDR2: DFQATT, SNEGSKA (reference sequence). The V end lost 3 bases, the J end lost 6 bases, and 17 bases lay between the germline ends. This CDR3 is 14 amino acids long. CDR3 residues: CSAREGVISPEAFF. Here the CDR3 DNA reads TGCAGTGCTAGGGAAGGGGTAATCAGTCCTGAAGCTTTCTTT.

A remark on this clonotype: A clone one base away is much larger, so this may be a read error. V usage is TRBV3-1 and J usage is TRBJ2-7; a weak D match, TRBD2 (6 bases). This CDR3 region has 15 residues. V shed 6 bases and J shed 3 bases, with 18 bases lying between them. Germline V gene data show CDR1 as LGHDT and CDR2 as YNNKEL (reference sequence). The CDR3 region is CASRRQVAVYYEQYF. Written as DNA, the CDR3 is TGTGCCAGCAGACGGCAGGTAGCGGTGTACTACGAGCAGTACTTC.

This clonotype was counted ten times or more. This chain joins TRBV7-8 and TRBJ2-3; tentatively, D is TRBD1 (6 bases). Trimming left V 1 base short and J 3 bases short, with 11 bases between. The CDR3 is made up of 15 amino acids. Germline CDR1 reads SGHVS; CDR2 reads FQNEAQ. In DNA form, the CDR3 reads TGTGCCAGCAGCTTAGTGCAGGGGCGGACAGATACGCAGTATTTT. This sequence encodes CASSLVQGRTDTQYF.

The table lists this clonotype with a count of one. The V gene is TRBV29-1, the J gene TRBJ2-3; D remains ambiguous. Deletions cut 6 bases from V and 2 bases from J, with 9 bases between. Germline V lookup: CDR1 SQVTM, CDR2 ANQGSEA. The CDR3 covers 12 residues. The CDR3 is CSVIAITDTQYF. DNA for the CDR3: TGCAGCGTAATAGCAATCACAGATACGCAGTATTTT.

In this sample, this clonotype turned up many times. V is TRBV4-1 and J is TRBJ2-7; the D is unclear. This CDR3 has 13 residues. The germline V gene has CDR1 MGHRA and CDR2 YSYEKL. Trimming removed 3 bases at V and 5 bases at J, with 11 bases between. The CDR3 DNA sequence: TGCGCCAGCAGCCATAGTCTGGACCACGAGCAGTACTTC. It encodes CASSHSLDHEQYF.

This clonotype was seen a handful of times. The chain uses TRBV12-3 or TRBV12-4 and TRBJ1-1; D unresolved. This CDR3 contains 13 residues. V lost 6 bases and J 3 bases, leaving 11 bases between the germline ends. The CDR3 spells CASSRTVDTEAFF. The CDR3 nucleotides are TGTGCCAGCAGCCGTACAGTCGACACTGAAGCTTTCTTT.

This clonotype was seen a handful of times. V and J are TRBV5-4 and TRBJ2-3; D remains unclear. Germline V gene data show CDR1 as SGHNT and CDR2 as YYREEE (reference sequence). This CDR3 region has 13 residues. The germline V and J ends were trimmed by 5 bases and 5 bases, with 12 bases remaining between them. The CDR3, as DNA: TGTGCCAGCAGAAGGAGTTTGGTAGATACGCAGTATTTT. Protein sequence: CASRRSLVDTQYF.

Points on this clonotype: One base away lies a much larger clone, so this may be a sequencing read error. The V call is TRBV6-1, the J call TRBJ2-7, with 8 bases lining up with TRBD1. Germline CDR1 is MNHNS and CDR2 is SASEGT. CDR3 size: 12 residues. V was clipped by 6 bases and J by 6 bases; unmatched bases: 4. This CDR3 is CASSRTGGEQYF. CDR3 DNA: TGTGCCAGCAGCCGCACAGGGGGCGAGCAGTACTTC.

Concerning this clonotype itself: A much larger clone differs by one base, so this may be a read error. The genes are TRBV20-1 and TRBJ2-1; D is ambiguous. Germline CDR1 is DFQATT and CDR2 is SNEGSKA (reference sequence). This CDR3 region has 11 residues. Trimming removed 1 base at V and 7 bases at J, with 5 bases between. Written as DNA, the CDR3 is TGCAGTGCTAGAGTAAGGAATGAGCAGTTCTTC. Its translation is CSARVRNEQFF.

This clonotype was recorded many times. V is TRBV27 and J is TRBJ1-4; D is unclear. Trimming removed 2 bases at V and 0 bases at J, with 7 bases between. Germline-derived CDR1 and CDR2 are MNHEY and SMNVEV (reference sequence). The CDR3 loop spans 15 amino acids. The CDR3 nucleotides read TGTGCCAGCAGTTTACTTTTTGCAACTAATGAAAAACTGTTTTTT. It codes for CASSLLFATNEKLFF.

The chain carries TRBV2 and TRBJ2-1; no clear D gene. Germline V lookup: CDR1 SNHLY, CDR2 FYNNEI. Trimming left V 2 bases short and J 10 bases short, with 9 bases between. The CDR3 contains 12 residues. The CDR3 region has the DNA TGTGCCAGCAGTGAATATATCCGGGAGCAGTTCTTC. Translated: CASSEYIREQFF. The full variable domain, in which reference TRBV2 and TRBJ2-1 provide the parts outside the CDR3, is EPEVTQTPSHQVTQMGQEVILRCVPISNHLYFYWYRQILGQKVEFLVSFYNNEISEKSEIFDDQFSVERPDGSNFTLKIRSTKLEDSAMYFCASSEYIREQFFGPGTRLTVL.

Regarding this clonotype: A read error may produce the germline difference seen at one junction end. The CDR3 nucleotides are TGTGCAAGCAGTTCAGGTAATCGTGCATCGACAGATACGCAGTATTTT. This translates into CASSSGNRASTDTQYF. This rearrangement joins TRBV12-3 or TRBV12-4 to TRBJ2-3, with D hard to call. This CDR3 region has 16 residues.

As regards this clonotype: An end of the junction does not agree with germline; a read error may underlie this. V usage is TRBV11-2 and J usage is TRBJ2-7, with 9 positions matching TRBD2. CDR3 size: 15 residues. Germline V gives CDR1 SGHAT, CDR2 FQNNGV. The CDR3 protein is CASSLASSGAYEEYF. The CDR3 DNA follows: TGTGCCAGCAGCTTAGCGTCTAGCGGGGCCTACGAGGAGTACTTC.

This clonotype was seen at least ten times. The gene calls are TRBV15 and TRBJ2-4; 7 bases align to TRBD2. V gave up 3 bases and J gave up 2 bases; unmatched junction bases: 7. The CDR3 covers 16 residues. Germline V gives CDR1 LNHNV, CDR2 YYDKDF (reference sequence). The CDR3 DNA reads TGTGCCACCAGCAGCCGGGACTATCTCACCAAAAACATTCAGTACTTC. Protein sequence: CATSSRDYLTKNIQYF.

The gene calls are TRBV6-5 and TRBJ2-1, with 13 bases matching TRBD2. After removal of 2 bases from V and 0 bases from J, the junction contained 7 bases not matched to a gene. CDR1 and CDR2 from the germline V gene are MNHEY and SVGAGI. This CDR3 has 19 amino acids. The CDR3 DNA reads TGTGCCAGCAGTTACGGACTAGCGGGAGACCTTAGCTCCTACAATGAGCAGTTCTTC. Residues: CASSYGLAGDLSSYNEQFF.

As concerns this clonotype: This CDR3 is missing its conserved last phenylalanine or tryptophan, likely due to a read error. No DNA is shown, since the ends of the CDR3 on it are uncertain; the CDR3 is the one TCRdb lists. The chain joins TRBV6-6 to TRBJ1-1. The CDR3 spans 13 amino acids, including both terminal residues. Germline CDR1 is MNHNY and CDR2 is SVGAGI (reference sequence). The CDR3 sequence is CASYLDLNTEASS.

In its sample, this clonotype was seen many times. This chain connects TRBV20-1 to TRBJ2-5; D may be TRBD2 (6 bases). Germline lookup yields CDR1 DFQATT and CDR2 SNEGSKA (reference sequence). The V end lost 0 bases, the J end lost 4 bases, and 12 bases lay between the germline ends. The CDR3 has 14 amino acids. As DNA, the CDR3 is TGCAGTGCTAGAGATGGAGGGACGGGAGAGACCCAGTACTTC. Translation gives CSARDGGTGETQYF.

This clonotype appeared many times. The chain employs TRBV28 and TRBJ2-1; TRBD1 matches at 9 bases. The J segment lost 6 bases and the V segment lost 3 bases, leaving 6 bases of the junction unmatched. Germline loops: CDR1 MDHEN, CDR2 SYDVKM. The CDR3 covers 15 residues. The CDR3 protein is CASSFYRGQSNEQFF. Here the CDR3 DNA reads TGTGCCAGCAGTTTTTACAGGGGGCAATCCAATGAGCAGTTCTTC.

With regard to this clonotype: The junction shows a germline mismatch at one end, possibly a read error. The J gene is TRBJ2-2, the V gene TRBV7-6, with a weak D call TRBD2 (6 bases). CDR1 is SGHVS, CDR2 FNYEAQ, per germline. The CDR3 extends over 16 amino acids. Here the CDR3 DNA reads TGTGCCAGCAGCTTCAGTTCTGGGGGTCACACCGGGGAGGTGTTTTTT. Protein sequence: CASSFSSGGHTGEVFF.

Ten or more counts support this clonotype. V usage is TRBV6-1 and J usage is TRBJ1-2; D possibly corresponds to TRBD1 (5 bases). The CDR3 loop spans 16 amino acids. V shed 10 bases and J shed 0 bases, with 21 bases lying between them. Looked up from germline, CDR1 is MNHNS and CDR2 is SASEGT. The CDR3 coding sequence is TGTGCCACCACCAGCGAGGGGCGTATCCCTAACTATGGCTACACCTTC. As protein: CATTSEGRIPNYGYTF.